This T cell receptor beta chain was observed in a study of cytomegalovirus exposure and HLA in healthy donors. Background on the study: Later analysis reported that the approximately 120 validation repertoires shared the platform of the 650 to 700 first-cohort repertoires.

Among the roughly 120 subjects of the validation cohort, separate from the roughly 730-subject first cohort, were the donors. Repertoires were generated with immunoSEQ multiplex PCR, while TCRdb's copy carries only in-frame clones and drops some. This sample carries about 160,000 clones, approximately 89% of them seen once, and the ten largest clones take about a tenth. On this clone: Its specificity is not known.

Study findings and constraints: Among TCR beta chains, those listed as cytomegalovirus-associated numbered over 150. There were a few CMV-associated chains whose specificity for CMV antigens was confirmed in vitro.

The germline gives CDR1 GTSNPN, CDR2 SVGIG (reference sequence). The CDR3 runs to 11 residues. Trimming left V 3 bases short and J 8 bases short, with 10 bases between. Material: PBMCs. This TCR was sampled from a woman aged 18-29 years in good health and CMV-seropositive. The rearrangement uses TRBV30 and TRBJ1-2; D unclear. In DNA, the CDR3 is TGTGCCTGGAGGGTTGGAGGGGGCTACACCTTC. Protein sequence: CAWRVGGGYTF.